The 15 T cell receptor beta chains below come from one sample, sequenced in a study of T cells in localized non-small cell lung cancer. Sequencing used immunoSEQ multiplex PCR; TCRdb keeps in-frame clones, though not all of them. The table has about 6,000 clones, roughly 43% seen once. This specimen consisted of lung tumor tissue, obtained before any cancer treatment. The receptors were sampled from a woman aged 40-75 years with stage II squamous cell lung carcinoma.

This clone qualifies as large. J is TRBJ2-1 and V is TRBV6-1, with TRBD1 as a possible D gene (5 bases). The germline V gene encodes CDR1 MNHNS and CDR2 SASEGT. The CDR3 has 15 amino acids. The V end was cut by 0 bases, the J end by 8 bases, with 14 bases between. In nucleotides, the CDR3 is TGTGCCAGCAGTGAAGCGATAGGGGATTGGTATGAGCAGTTCTTC. It yields the protein CASSEAIGDWYEQFF.

In its sample, this clone ranks as medium-sized. The chain recombines TRBV6-8 with TRBJ1-2; D is ambiguous. Trimming took 8 bases from V and 5 from J, leaving 18 bases between them. CDR3 length: 14 residues. The germline V gene encodes CDR1 MNHGY and CDR2 SAAAGT. In DNA form, the CDR3 reads TGTGCCAGCCAGCGAGATACTCTTTGGTATGGCTACACCTTC. Protein: CASQRDTLWYGYTF.

The chain couples TRBV15 to TRBJ2-1; 9 bases are a match to TRBD2. CDR3 length: 16 residues. J lost 8 bases, V lost 2 bases, and 10 bases had no gene match. Germline loops: CDR1 LNHNV, CDR2 YYDKDF (reference sequence). This CDR3 reads CATSRPAGGPGYEQFF. The CDR3 DNA follows: TGTGCCACCAGCAGACCGGCGGGAGGGCCTGGTTATGAGCAGTTCTTC.

The chain joins TRBV28 to TRBJ2-7, with 12 positions matching TRBD2. This CDR3 has 14 residues. V was pared by 3 bases and J by 7 bases, with 4 bases of the junction left unmatched. From germline, CDR1 is MDHEN and CDR2 SYDVKM. Here the CDR3 DNA reads TGTGCCAGCAGTTTGACTAGCGGGGGTAGGGAGCAGTACTTC. This translates into CASSLTSGGREQYF.

The V and J genes are TRBV5-1 and TRBJ1-1, with D hard to call. V dropped 1 base and J dropped 1 base, with 8 bases sitting between them. The CDR3 covers 14 residues. Germline V gives CDR1 SGHRS, CDR2 YFSETQ. The CDR3 DNA reads TGCGCCAGCAGCTTGCTACAGCCGAACACTGAAGCTTTCTTT. Encoded protein: CASSLLQPNTEAFF.

J is TRBJ1-1 and V is TRBV30; 7 positions match TRBD1. The junction had 3 bases not matched to a gene; V was cut back by 5 bases and J by 0 bases. Germline loops: CDR1 GTSNPN, CDR2 SVGIG (reference sequence). CDR3 length: 13 residues. CDR3 protein: CAWGQEVNTEAFF. The CDR3 bases are TGTGCCTGGGGACAGGAGGTGAACACTGAAGCTTTCTTT.

This clone is deemed medium-sized. The V and J genes are TRBV4-1 and TRBJ1-5, with unresolved D. This CDR3 has 16 residues. Trimming left V 1 base short and J 2 bases short, with 12 bases between. CDR1 and CDR2 from the germline V gene are MGHRA and YSYEKL. The DNA for the CDR3 is TGCGCCAGCAGCCAAGTTGGCCCTCTGGGCAATCAGCCCCAGCATTTT. Encoded protein: CASSQVGPLGNQPQHF.

The gene calls are TRBV29-1 and TRBJ2-2; the match to TRBD1 covers 7 bases. Germline CDR1 is SQVTM and CDR2 is ANQGSEA. Germline trimming cut 2 bases from V and 2 bases from J; bases unmatched to any gene: 5. The CDR3 is 15 amino acids. The CDR3 sequence: CSVEKTGINTGELFF. CDR3 in DNA: TGCAGCGTTGAAAAGACAGGGATAAACACCGGGGAGCTGTTTTTT.

The genes are TRBV28 and TRBJ1-3; unclear D gene. The CDR3 consists of 15 residues. Trimming removed 6 bases at V and 0 bases at J, with 12 bases between. Germline lookup yields CDR1 MDHEN and CDR2 SYDVKM. Here the CDR3 reads CASSSLSPSGNTIYF. In DNA, the CDR3 is TGTGCCAGCAGCAGCTTGTCCCCCTCTGGAAACACCATATATTTT.

V and J are TRBV6-8 and TRBJ1-2; 7 bases fit TRBD1. V dropped 5 bases and J dropped 6; count of bases not matched to a gene: 6. The CDR3 spans 13 residues. The germline V gene has CDR1 MNHGY and CDR2 SAAAGT. In DNA form, the CDR3 reads TGTGCCAGCAGTCTCAGGGGGAATAATGGCTACACCTTC. Translating it yields CASSLRGNNGYTF.

The chain couples TRBV19 to TRBJ2-2; D possibly corresponds to TRBD1 (5 bases). The germline V and J ends were trimmed by 6 bases and 7 bases, with 12 bases remaining between them. Germline V gene data show CDR1 as LNHDA and CDR2 as SQIVND (reference sequence). The CDR3 is made up of 13 amino acids. CDR3 loop: CASRTETIGELFF. Here the CDR3 DNA reads TGTGCCAGTAGGACAGAGACGATCGGGGAGCTGTTTTTT.

The chain is built from TRBV9 and TRBJ1-1; D ambiguous. This CDR3 contains 12 residues. V was clipped by 5 bases and J by 7 bases, with 12 bases between them. In germline, CDR1 is SGDLS, CDR2 YYNGEE. This CDR3 is CASRPTGGEAFF. The CDR3 DNA sequence: TGTGCCAGCAGACCGACCGGAGGTGAAGCTTTCTTT.

J is TRBJ1-2 and V is TRBV10-2; D is unresolved. V lost 1 base and J 4 bases, leaving 10 bases between the germline ends. Germline loops: CDR1 WSHSY, CDR2 SAAADI. This CDR3 is 14 amino acids long. Here the CDR3 reads CASSELRLIYGYTF. The CDR3 nucleotides are TGCGCCAGCAGTGAGTTACGTCTCATCTATGGCTACACCTTC.

The chain uses TRBV15 and TRBJ2-7; 8 nucleotides line up with TRBD1. The CDR3 runs to 17 residues. The V gene end was trimmed by 0 bases and the J gene end by 4 bases; junction bases not matched to a gene: 11. From germline, CDR1 is LNHNV and CDR2 YYDKDF (reference sequence). The CDR3 sequence: CATSRDTGRGQIYEQYF. DNA for the CDR3: TGTGCCACCAGCAGAGATACGGGCAGGGGGCAAATTTACGAGCAGTACTTC.

The rearrangement uses TRBV19 and TRBJ2-3; TRBD2 might be the D (5 bases). The germline V gene has CDR1 LNHDA and CDR2 SQIVND (reference sequence). This CDR3 has 14 residues. Trimming removed 3 bases at V and 1 base at J, with 8 bases between. The CDR3 DNA follows: TGTGCCAGTAGTATGAGTAGCGGCACAGATACGCAGTATTTT. It yields the protein CASSMSSGTDTQYF.